The 28 T cell receptor beta chains below all came from one sample that was sequenced in a study of radiotherapy plus CTLA-4 blockade in lung cancer (dated by TCRdb to the late 2010s). The library was prepared using the immunoSEQ multiplex PCR assay. Sourced from immuneACCESS, this table was stored by TCRdb with only in-frame sequences that have V and J called. A share of the clones is absent; for the studies checked, an unresolved V gene accounts for under half, and the remainder has no known explanation. Present in this sample are tens of thousands of clones, around 85% of which were seen just once. 5.8% of the sample rests with the top ten. Here the sequenced sample was peripheral blood, taken from a patient treated with radiotherapy plus ipilimumab. These receptors all come from a human donor with non-small cell lung cancer who had stable disease on radiotherapy plus ipilimumab.

The rearrangement joins TRBV5-6 to TRBJ1-2; 10 bases line up with TRBD1. The germline CDR1 and CDR2 sequences are SGHDT and YYEEEE. V lost 5 bases and J lost 2; bases outside the gene matches: 6. This CDR3 contains 15 residues. CDR3 loop: CASSHWDRGNYGYTF. As DNA, the CDR3 is TGTGCCAGCAGTCACTGGGACAGGGGAAACTATGGCTACACCTTC. Together with reference TRBV5-6 and TRBJ1-2, the CDR3 gives the full variable domain: DAGVTQSPTHLIKTRGQQVTLRCSPKSGHDTVSWYQQALGQGPQFIFQYYEEEERQRGNFPDRFSGHQFPNYSSELNVNALLLGDSALYLCASSHWDRGNYGYTFGSGTRLTVV.

The chain recombines TRBV27 with TRBJ2-7, with 7 bases that match TRBD2. Trimming at V came to 4 bases and at J to 9 bases, leaving 12 bases not matched to a gene. Per germline, CDR1 MNHEY and CDR2 SMNVEV (reference sequence). The CDR3 is 14 amino acids. CDR3 amino acids: CASSSSTAGEAQYF. CDR3 nucleotides: TGTGCCAGCAGTTCTTCTACGGCGGGGGAGGCGCAGTACTTC.

The chain carries TRBV2 and TRBJ2-7; 12 nucleotides align to TRBD2. V was clipped by 8 bases and J by 5 bases; unmatched bases: 4. Germline loops: CDR1 SNHLY, CDR2 FYNNEI. The CDR3 is made up of 13 amino acids. Here the CDR3 reads CASGRLAGDEQYF. DNA for the CDR3: TGTGCCAGCGGTAGACTAGCGGGAGACGAGCAGTACTTC.

The rearrangement joins TRBV18 to TRBJ1-6, with D tentatively TRBD1 (5 bases). In germline, CDR1 is KGHSH, CDR2 LQKENI. This CDR3 is built from 15 residues. V was pared by 6 bases and J by 7 bases, with 16 bases between. The CDR3 spells CASSAGPGLNSPLHF. The CDR3 DNA reads TGTGCCAGCTCCGCGGGACCAGGGTTAAATTCACCCCTCCACTTT.

This clone was observed once. The V call is TRBV27, the J call TRBJ2-5; 10 positions match TRBD1. After removal of 6 bases from V and 6 bases from J, the junction contained 7 bases not matched to a gene. CDR1 and CDR2 from the germline V gene are MNHEY and SMNVEV (reference sequence). This CDR3 contains 14 residues. Here the CDR3 DNA reads TGTGCCAGCAGCCCCGGGACAGGGGTGCAGACCCAGTACTTC. Residues: CASSPGTGVQTQYF.

This rearrangement joins TRBV28 to TRBJ2-2, with D possibly TRBD2 on 6 matching bases. The CDR3 covers 16 residues. The V gene's germline CDR1 is MDHEN and CDR2 SYDVKM. The germline V and J ends were trimmed by 7 bases and 3 bases, with 18 bases remaining between them. The CDR3, as DNA: TGTGCCAGCATTAACGGAGGGAAGTGGGACACCGGGGAGCTGTTTTTT. It is translated as CASINGGKWDTGELFF.

V usage is TRBV7-9 and J usage is TRBJ2-7; 9 bases are a match to TRBD2. The CDR3 covers 15 residues. Germline V lookup: CDR1 SEHNR, CDR2 FQNEAQ (reference sequence). Trimming removed 2 bases from V and 5 bases from J; junction bases left unmatched: 7. The CDR3 DNA is TGTGCCAGCAGCTTAATGGGACTAGCCGACGACGAGCAGTACTTC. As protein: CASSLMGLADDEQYF.

V gene TRBV28 combines with J gene TRBJ1-2; 11 bases align to TRBD1. V was clipped by 2 bases and J by 2 bases; unmatched bases: 1. The CDR3 has 15 residues. Germline values: CDR1 MDHEN, CDR2 SYDVKM. The CDR3 spells CASSLGTGGNYGYTF. The DNA for the CDR3 is TGTGCCAGCAGTTTAGGGACAGGGGGGAACTATGGCTACACCTTC.

A note on this clone: One end of the junction varies from germline; a read error may be responsible. This chain joins TRBV5-6 and TRBJ2-3; TRBD2 might be the D (5 bases). This CDR3 is 12 amino acids long. The germline CDR1 and CDR2 sequences are SGHDT and YYEEEE. The CDR3 sequence is CAGSWTADTQYF. The CDR3 nucleotides read TGTGCCGGCAGTTGGACTGCAGATACGCAGTATTTT.

J is TRBJ2-2 and V is TRBV28, with 7 bases fitting TRBD1. The CDR3 has 14 amino acids. With 6 bases clipped from V and 9 bases from J, the junction kept 10 bases outside the gene matches. The germline CDR1 and CDR2 sequences are MDHEN and SYDVKM. In DNA form, the CDR3 reads TGTGCCAGCAGGCCGGGACAGACCTCCCGGGAGCTGTTTTTT. It yields the protein CASRPGQTSRELFF.

V gene TRBV4-1 combines with J gene TRBJ1-1; 7 bases are a match to TRBD1. Germline V gene sequence: CDR1 MGHRA, CDR2 YSYEKL. V shed 0 bases and J 3 bases; nucleotides not matched to a gene: 4. The CDR3 contains 15 residues. CDR3 amino acids: CASSQDTGEDTEAFF. As DNA, the CDR3 is TGCGCCAGCAGCCAAGATACAGGGGAGGACACTGAAGCTTTCTTT.

The chain uses TRBV25-1 and TRBJ1-2; D possibly corresponds to TRBD1 (6 bases). Germline V gives CDR1 MGHDK, CDR2 SYGVNS. Trimming stripped 5 bases from V and 2 bases from J, with 12 bases between. The CDR3 is 14 amino acids. The CDR3 sequence: CASSSEQGNYGYTF. The CDR3 DNA reads as TGTGCCAGCAGTTCCGAACAGGGAAACTATGGCTACACCTTC.

This chain joins TRBV7-2 and TRBJ2-5; 7 bases map to TRBD1. The germline CDR1 and CDR2 sequences are SGHTA and FQGNSA. Trimming at V came to 5 bases and at J to 4 bases, leaving 4 bases not matched to a gene. The CDR3 has 13 residues. The CDR3 is CASSADRVETQYF. The CDR3 DNA reads as TGTGCCAGCAGCGCCGACAGGGTAGAGACCCAGTACTTC.

DNA of the CDR3: TGTGCCAGCAGTCTGGACTACCGATTCCTTGGGGAGCAGTACTTC. Its protein is CASSLDYRFLGEQYF. The chain employs TRBV27 and TRBJ2-7, with a weak D call TRBD2 (6 bases). The CDR3 length is 15 residues. V was pared by 5 bases and J by 7 bases, with 21 bases between. Germline V gives CDR1 MNHEY, CDR2 SMNVEV (reference sequence).

The chain couples TRBV19 to TRBJ2-7; possible D gene TRBD1, 6 bases. The germline CDR1 and CDR2 sequences are LNHDA and SQIVND (reference sequence). The V and J ends lost 5 bases and 6 bases respectively, with 17 bases between them. The CDR3 runs to 14 residues. CDR3 sequence reads: CASSSLGRGGEQYF. The CDR3 nucleotides read TGTGCCAGTAGTTCCCTCGGCAGGGGTGGCGAGCAGTACTTC.

The chain has TRBV28 and TRBJ1-5; D gene uncertain. This CDR3 comprises 13 residues. The ends were cut back, 2 bases at V and 11 bases at J, with 13 bases in the middle. Per germline, CDR1 MDHEN and CDR2 SYDVKM. The CDR3 sequence is CASSLVKAVSQHF. DNA of the CDR3: TGTGCCAGCAGTTTAGTTAAGGCGGTTTCCCAGCATTTT.

The V gene is TRBV5-1, the J gene TRBJ2-5; D is uncertain. The CDR3 runs 14 residues. Deletions cut 4 bases from V and 0 bases from J, with 10 bases between. Germline CDR1 reads SGHRS; CDR2 reads YFSETQ. The chain's CDR3 is CASSPLQYQETQYF. The CDR3 region has the DNA TGCGCCAGCAGCCCGCTTCAGTACCAAGAGACCCAGTACTTC.

The chain is built from TRBV9 and TRBJ1-1, with a tentative D call TRBD1 (6 bases). Germline CDR1 and CDR2: SGDLS and YYNGEE. Trimming shortened V by 3 bases and J by 3 bases, and 15 bases separated the two germline ends. CDR3 size: 15 residues. CDR3: CASSEGGGWDTEAFF. The CDR3 coding sequence is TGTGCCAGCAGCGAAGGGGGGGGGTGGGACACTGAAGCTTTCTTT.

J is TRBJ2-1 and V is TRBV11-3; 11 nucleotides match TRBD2. The germline CDR1 and CDR2 sequences are SGHNT and YENEEA. Germline trimming cut 5 bases from V and 6 bases from J; bases unmatched to any gene: 9. CDR3 length: 16 residues. The CDR3 region is CASSTTGTSGSNEQFF. Here the CDR3 DNA reads TGTGCCAGCAGCACTACCGGGACTAGCGGATCCAATGAGCAGTTCTTC.

This chain joins TRBV5-1 and TRBJ2-7; 9 bases fit TRBD2. The V and J ends lost 2 bases and 2 bases, in that order; junction bases with no gene match: 2. Germline CDR1 is SGHRS and CDR2 is YFSETQ. The CDR3 runs 14 residues. The CDR3 nucleotides are TGCGCCAGCAGCTTTAGCGGGAGCGCCTACGAGCAGTACTTC. Translated: CASSFSGSAYEQYF.

The CDR3 region has the DNA TGTGCCAGCAGTTTGGCCTCTGGGGCCAACGTCCTGACTTTC. It translates to CASSLASGANVLTF. The chain combines TRBV2 with TRBJ2-6; no clear D. CDR1 and CDR2 (germline): SNHLY, FYNNEI. CDR3 length: 14 residues. V was pared by 5 bases and J by 0 bases, with 5 bases between.

V usage is TRBV2 and J usage is TRBJ1-1; D call uncertain. Germline V lookup: CDR1 SNHLY, CDR2 FYNNEI. V lost 6 bases, J lost 2 bases, and 10 bases lay in between. The length of the CDR3 is 13 residues. The CDR3 sequence: CASRRGGNTEAFF. The DNA of the CDR3 is TGTGCCAGCAGACGTGGAGGTAACACTGAAGCTTTCTTT.

J is TRBJ1-1 and V is TRBV11-1, with a tentative D call TRBD1 (5 bases). This CDR3 has 14 residues. Deletions cut 4 bases from V and 4 bases from J, with 13 bases between. The germline V gene has CDR1 SGHAT and CDR2 FQDESV (reference sequence). In DNA form, the CDR3 reads TGTGCCAGCAGCTCTCCGGCAGGGATCACTGAAGCTTTCTTT. Translation gives CASSSPAGITEAFF.

The chain recombines TRBV19 with TRBJ2-2, with D perhaps TRBD2 (5 bases). This CDR3 spans 13 amino acids. Trimming removed 5 bases from V and 4 bases from J, with 8 bases in between. Germline-derived CDR1 and CDR2 are LNHDA and SQIVND (reference sequence). As DNA, the CDR3 is TGTGCCAGTAGTGCCGGGGTCACCGGGGAGCTGTTTTTT. The encoded protein is CASSAGVTGELFF.

The chain recombines TRBV5-1 with TRBJ2-2; maybe TRBD1 (6 bases). The CDR3 is 16 residues long. V was cut by 2 bases and J by 4 bases, with 15 bases left in between. CDR1 and CDR2 from the germline V gene are SGHRS and YFSETQ. CDR3 nucleotides: TGCGCCAGCAGCTTTGATTCGCAGGGGCCCACCGGGGAGCTGTTTTTT. It yields the protein CASSFDSQGPTGELFF.

This clone has only a few counts. The V gene is TRBV7-2, the J gene TRBJ2-7, with 10 bases identical to TRBD2. This CDR3 has 16 residues. Germline V gene data show CDR1 as SGHTA and CDR2 as FQGNSA. The V gene end was trimmed by 1 base and the J gene end by 2 bases; junction bases not matched to a gene: 5. As DNA, the CDR3 is TGTGCCAGCAGCTTAGGAGCGGGAGGGATCCCCTACGAGCAGTACTTC. Residues: CASSLGAGGIPYEQYF.

V usage is TRBV5-1 and J usage is TRBJ2-1, with TRBD2 matching over 8 bases. Trimming took 1 base from V and 8 from J; bases not matched to a gene: 8. The CDR3 totals 15 residues. The germline V gene has CDR1 SGHRS and CDR2 YFSETQ. The CDR3 loop reads CASSLRLATADEQFF. In DNA form, the CDR3 reads TGCGCCAGCAGCTTGAGACTAGCGACGGCCGATGAGCAGTTCTTC.

The chain has TRBV7-2 and TRBJ2-3; tentatively, D is TRBD1 (6 bases). Germline-derived CDR1 and CDR2 are SGHTA and FQGNSA. V was clipped by 4 bases and J by 0 bases, with 11 bases between them. The CDR3 consists of 15 residues. CDR3: CASSSRGRSTDTQYF. The DNA of the CDR3 is TGTGCCAGCAGCTCCAGGGGAAGGAGCACAGATACGCAGTATTTT.